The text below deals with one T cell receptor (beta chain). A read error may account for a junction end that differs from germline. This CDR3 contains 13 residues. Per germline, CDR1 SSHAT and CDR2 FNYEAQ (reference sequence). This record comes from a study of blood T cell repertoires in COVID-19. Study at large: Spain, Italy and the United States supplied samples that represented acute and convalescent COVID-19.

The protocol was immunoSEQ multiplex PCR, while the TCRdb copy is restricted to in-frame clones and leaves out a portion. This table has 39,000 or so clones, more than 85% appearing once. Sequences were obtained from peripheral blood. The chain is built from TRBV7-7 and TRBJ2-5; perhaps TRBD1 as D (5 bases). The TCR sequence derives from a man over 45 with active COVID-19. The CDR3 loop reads CASSRGRGETQYF. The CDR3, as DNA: TGTGCTAGCAGCCGAGGAAGGGGAGAGACCCAGTACTTC.